These T cell receptor beta chains were read from a single sample in a study of blood T cell repertoires in COVID-19. Libraries were prepared by immunoSEQ multiplex PCR; TCRdb keeps only in-frame clonotypes and omits some of them. The table shows 150,000 or so clones, with roughly 87% occurring only once. Source material: peripheral blood. The receptors were gathered from a woman aged 45-65 years with acute or convalescent COVID-19. Both conserved end residues are part of each CDR3.

j_gene: TRBJ1-6; v_gene: TRBV6-5; CDR3aa: CASSYANSGGRSPLHF
j_gene: TRBJ1-1; v_gene: TRBV3-1/TRBV3-2; CDR3aa: CASRLGTGGVTEAFF
j_gene: TRBJ2-3; v_gene: TRBV13; CDR3aa: CASSLPRGGQDTQYF
j_gene: TRBJ1-6; v_gene: TRBV20-1; CDR3aa: CSASSGTGVGALHF
j_gene: TRBJ2-1; v_gene: TRBV19; CDR3aa: CASSLGQGALNEQFF
j_gene: TRBJ1-4; v_gene: TRBV12-3/TRBV12-4; CDR3aa: CASSSGEKLFF
j_gene: TRBJ2-5; v_gene: TRBV6-8; CDR3aa: CASSWDYQETQYF
j_gene: TRBJ1-1; v_gene: TRBV2; CDR3aa: CASGRDSYTEAFF
j_gene: TRBJ2-6; v_gene: TRBV19; CDR3aa: CASGSGDTSGANVLTF
j_gene: TRBJ1-2; v_gene: TRBV14; CDR3aa: CASSLGGFYGYTF
j_gene: TRBJ1-2; v_gene: TRBV9; CDR3aa: CASSDRDQRAYGYTF
j_gene: TRBJ1-2; v_gene: TRBV16; CDR3aa: CASSQSRTSGYGYTF
j_gene: TRBJ2-5; v_gene: TRBV5-1; CDR3aa: CASSLAVAGGLETQYF
j_gene: TRBJ1-1; v_gene: TRBV4-3; CDR3aa: CASRQQGGGTEAFF
j_gene: TRBJ2-7; v_gene: TRBV6-5; CDR3aa: CASSPGTGLYEQYF
j_gene: TRBJ2-2; v_gene: TRBV11-3; CDR3aa: CASSSGQGTGELFF
j_gene: TRBJ1-1; v_gene: TRBV5-1; CDR3aa: CASSHSLTAEAFF
j_gene: TRBJ2-7; v_gene: TRBV6-1; CDR3aa: CASSEGYSGPYEQYF